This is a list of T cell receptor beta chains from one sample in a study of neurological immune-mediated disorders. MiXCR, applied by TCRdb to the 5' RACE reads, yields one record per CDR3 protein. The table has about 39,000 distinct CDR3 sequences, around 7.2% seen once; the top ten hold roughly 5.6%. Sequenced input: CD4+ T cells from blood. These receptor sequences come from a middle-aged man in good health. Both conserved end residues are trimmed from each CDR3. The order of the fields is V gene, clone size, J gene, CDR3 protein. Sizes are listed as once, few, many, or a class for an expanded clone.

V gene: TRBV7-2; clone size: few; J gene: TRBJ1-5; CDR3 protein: ASRRANQPQH
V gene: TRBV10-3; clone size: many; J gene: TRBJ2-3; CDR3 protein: AISVTGADTQY
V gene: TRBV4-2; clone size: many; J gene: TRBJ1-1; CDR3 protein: ASSQYSGAEAF
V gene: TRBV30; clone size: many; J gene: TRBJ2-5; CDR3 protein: AWSKGTRLQETQY
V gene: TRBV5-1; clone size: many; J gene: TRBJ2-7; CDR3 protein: ASSLPGQVGEQY
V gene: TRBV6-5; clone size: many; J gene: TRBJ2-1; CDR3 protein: ASSYTDRGEQF
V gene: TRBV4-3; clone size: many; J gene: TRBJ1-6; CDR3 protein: ASSQEQGNNSPLH
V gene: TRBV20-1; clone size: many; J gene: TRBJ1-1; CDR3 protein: SVSDNTEAF
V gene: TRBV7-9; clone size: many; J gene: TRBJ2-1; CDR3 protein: ASSLVWHEQF
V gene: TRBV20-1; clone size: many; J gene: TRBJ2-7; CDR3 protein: SARAGYEQY
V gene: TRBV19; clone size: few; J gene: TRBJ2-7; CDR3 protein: ASSRQDGSYEQY
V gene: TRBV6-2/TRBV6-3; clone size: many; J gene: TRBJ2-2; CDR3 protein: ASSFTSGIDTGELF
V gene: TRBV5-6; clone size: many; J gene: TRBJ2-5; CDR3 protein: ASSLRRQGGWETQY
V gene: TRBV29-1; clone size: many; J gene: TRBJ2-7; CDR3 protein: SVGSGRFDEQY
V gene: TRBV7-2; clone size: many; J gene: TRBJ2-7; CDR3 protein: AAGGLADSYEQY